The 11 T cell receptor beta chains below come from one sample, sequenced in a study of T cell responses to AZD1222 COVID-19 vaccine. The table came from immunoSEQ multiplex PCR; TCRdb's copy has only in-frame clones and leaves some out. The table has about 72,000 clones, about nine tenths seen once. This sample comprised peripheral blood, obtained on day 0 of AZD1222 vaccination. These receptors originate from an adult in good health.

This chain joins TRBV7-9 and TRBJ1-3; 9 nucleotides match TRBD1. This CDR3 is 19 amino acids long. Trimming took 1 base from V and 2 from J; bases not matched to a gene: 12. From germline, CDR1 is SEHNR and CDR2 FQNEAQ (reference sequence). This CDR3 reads CASSLGFLGQGITGNTIYF. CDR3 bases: TGTGCCAGCAGCTTAGGGTTCCTGGGACAGGGCATAACTGGAAACACCATATATTTT.

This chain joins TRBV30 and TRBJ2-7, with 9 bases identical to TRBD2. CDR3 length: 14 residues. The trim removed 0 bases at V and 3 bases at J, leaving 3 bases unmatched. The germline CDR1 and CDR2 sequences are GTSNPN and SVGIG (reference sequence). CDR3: CAWSVGRGGYEQYF. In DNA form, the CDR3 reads TGTGCCTGGAGTGTCGGGCGGGGGGGCTACGAGCAGTACTTC.

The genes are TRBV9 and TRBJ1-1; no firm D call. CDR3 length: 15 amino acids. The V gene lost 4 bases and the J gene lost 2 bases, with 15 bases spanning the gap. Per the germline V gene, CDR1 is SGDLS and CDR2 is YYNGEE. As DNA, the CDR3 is TGTGCCAGCAGCTTTAACTCGGACTTCAACACTGAAGCTTTCTTT. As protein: CASSFNSDFNTEAFF.

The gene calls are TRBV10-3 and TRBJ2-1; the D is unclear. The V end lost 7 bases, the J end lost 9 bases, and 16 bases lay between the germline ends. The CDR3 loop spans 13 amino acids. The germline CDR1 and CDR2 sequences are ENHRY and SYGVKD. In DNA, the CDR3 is TGTGCCATCACAGCACCGGGTTCGGGTGAGCAGTTCTTC. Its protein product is CAITAPGSGEQFF.

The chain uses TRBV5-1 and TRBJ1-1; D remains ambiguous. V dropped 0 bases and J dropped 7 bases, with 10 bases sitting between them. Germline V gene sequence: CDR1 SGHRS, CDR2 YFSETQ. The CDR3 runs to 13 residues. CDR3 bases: TGCGCCAGCAGCTTGGACCTGGAAGGTGAAGCTTTCTTT. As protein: CASSLDLEGEAFF.

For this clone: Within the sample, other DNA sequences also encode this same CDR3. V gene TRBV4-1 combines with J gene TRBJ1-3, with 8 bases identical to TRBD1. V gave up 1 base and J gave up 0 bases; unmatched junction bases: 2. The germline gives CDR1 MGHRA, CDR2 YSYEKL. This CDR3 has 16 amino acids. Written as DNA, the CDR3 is TGCGCCAGCAGCCAAGGACAGGGGAGCTCTGGAAACACCATATATTTT. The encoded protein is CASSQGQGSSGNTIYF.

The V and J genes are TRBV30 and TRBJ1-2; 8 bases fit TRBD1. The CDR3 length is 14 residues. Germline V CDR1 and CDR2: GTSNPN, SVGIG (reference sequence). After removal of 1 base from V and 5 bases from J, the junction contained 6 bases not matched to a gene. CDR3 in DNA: TGTGCCTGGAGTGATCCGGACAGGGTTTATGGCTACACCTTC. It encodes CAWSDPDRVYGYTF.

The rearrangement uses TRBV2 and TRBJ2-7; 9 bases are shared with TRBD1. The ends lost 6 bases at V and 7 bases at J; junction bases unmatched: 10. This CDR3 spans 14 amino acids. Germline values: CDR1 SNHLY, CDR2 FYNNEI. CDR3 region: CASSPGQGMGEQYF. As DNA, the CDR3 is TGTGCCAGCAGCCCGGGACAGGGAATGGGGGAGCAGTACTTC.

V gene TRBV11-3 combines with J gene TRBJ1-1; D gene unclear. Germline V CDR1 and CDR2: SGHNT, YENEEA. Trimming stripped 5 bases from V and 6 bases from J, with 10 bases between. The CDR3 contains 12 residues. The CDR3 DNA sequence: TGTGCCAGCAGCGCGAGCGGTGCTGAAGCTTTCTTT. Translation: CASSASGAEAFF.

The CDR3 bases are TGTGCCAGCACCCCGACAGGTTCTTGGTCCACAGATACGCAGTATTTT. Translating gives CASTPTGSWSTDTQYF. The V and J genes are TRBV28 and TRBJ2-3; D is possibly TRBD1 (6 bases). Germline CDR1 and CDR2: MDHEN and SYDVKM. Trimming cost V 7 bases and J 2 bases, with 19 bases left between them. This CDR3 has 16 amino acids.

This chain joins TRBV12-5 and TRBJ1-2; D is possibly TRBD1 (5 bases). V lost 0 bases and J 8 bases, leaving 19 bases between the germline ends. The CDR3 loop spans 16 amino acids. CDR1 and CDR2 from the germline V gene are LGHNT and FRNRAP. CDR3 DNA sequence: TGTGCTAGTGGTTTGGTACCCGGAGGGGAGGCGACGGGCTACACCTTC. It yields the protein CASGLVPGGEATGYTF. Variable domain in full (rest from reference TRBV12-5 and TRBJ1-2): DARVTQTPRHKVTEMGQEVTMRCQPILGHNTVFWYRQTMMQGLELLAYFRNRAPLDDSGMPKDRFSAEMPDATLATLKIQPSEPRDSAVYFCASGLVPGGEATGYTFGSGTRLTVV.